This T cell receptor (beta chain) stems from a study of shared clonotypes between healthy human individuals. Clones were read by immunoSEQ multiplex PCR, and TCRdb kept only the in-frame ones, dropping some. The sample lists 900,000 to 1,200,000 clones, around three quarters seen once, with more than 0.55% in the top ten. Trimming cost V 7 bases and J 0 bases; bases outside gene matches: 6. CDR1 and CDR2 (germline): MNHEY, SMNVEV (reference sequence). The CDR3 runs 15 residues. Study conclusions and caveats: Naive CD4 clonotypes were shared across a handful of donors at 4.5% to 6%.

Comments on this clone: Its antigen remains unidentified.

Researchers partitioned CD4+ cells into CD45RA+ naive and CD45RA-negative memory subsets. The receptor's source is a man between 18 and 29 years old in good health. Some clones in this sample may be carry-over from other donors' samples. The rearrangement links TRBV27 to TRBJ2-3, with 8 positions matching TRBD2. The sample consisted of memory CD4+ T cells from PBMCs. Specified subset: CD45RA-negative fraction. Here the CDR3 reads CASTLSGASTDTQYF. The CDR3 region has the DNA TGTGCCAGCACCCTTAGCGGGGCTAGCACAGATACGCAGTATTTT.